This T cell receptor (beta chain) emerged from a study of cytomegalovirus exposure and HLA in healthy donors. About the study: The 90 to 150 validation repertoires used the same platform as the 650 to 800 first-cohort repertoires, a later analysis reported.

For this clone: No antigen is known for it.

Broader study findings: Diagnosis of cytomegalovirus status made by the classifier reportedly showed high specificity and sensitivity. Across donors, most TCRs were seen rarely, yet some public ones were widespread.

The donors were members of the approximately 120-subject validation cohort (separate from the roughly 680-subject first cohort). Repertoires were generated with immunoSEQ multiplex PCR, while TCRdb's copy carries only in-frame clones and drops some. The table shows 150,000 to 200,000 clones, with roughly 82% occurring only once. The length of the CDR3 is 15 residues. Germline values: CDR1 MNHEY, CDR2 SMNVEV (reference sequence). With 6 bases removed from V and 2 bases from J, the gap between germline ends came to 14 bases. Sequencing was performed on PBMCs. The V and J genes are TRBV27 and TRBJ2-1; weak D call: TRBD1 (6 bases). This TCR was recovered from a man younger than 35 in good health and CMV-seropositive. In DNA form, the CDR3 reads TGTGCCAGCAGCCAGACAGGCCTTCCCTACAATGAGCAGTTCTTC. Its protein is CASSQTGLPYNEQFF.